What follows are 14 T cell receptor beta chains derived from one specimen sequenced in a study of CD8 T cells in ankylosing spondylitis. Study results and limitations: A TCR beta motif of roughly 8 highly homologous variants appeared characteristic of ankylosing spondylitis blood.

TCRdb passed the 5' RACE reads through MiXCR, listing each CDR3 protein once. This sample has 750,000 to 850,000 distinct CDR3 sequences, with about 11% found just once. These receptors lack a known antigen. Sequencing was done on a sample of blood, either unsorted or a sorted T cell fraction (not recorded which). The receptors were sampled from a male donor with ankylosing spondylitis.

This sequence joins TRBV7-9 and TRBJ2-5; D not resolved. Germline CDR1 and CDR2: SEHNR and FQNEAQ (reference sequence). This CDR3 is built from 12 residues. V was pared by 5 bases and J by 5 bases, with 9 bases between. The CDR3 DNA reads TGTGCCAGCAGCATCACTGGGGAGACCCAGTACTTC. This sequence encodes CASSITGETQYF.

This clonotype came up a few times. This sequence joins TRBV19 and TRBJ2-7; 11 bases agree with TRBD2. V was clipped by 5 bases and J by 4 bases; unmatched bases: 7. Germline V gene sequence: CDR1 LNHDA, CDR2 SQIVND (reference sequence). This CDR3 is 15 amino acids long. This CDR3 reads CASSVLAGGPYEQYF. CDR3 DNA sequence: TGTGCCAGTAGTGTTCTAGCGGGAGGCCCGTACGAGCAGTACTTC.

The chain has TRBV29-1 and TRBJ2-7; D call uncertain. The length of the CDR3 is 12 residues. The germline V gene has CDR1 SQVTM and CDR2 ANQGSEA. Written as DNA, the CDR3 is TGCAGTGCTAGAGACCAAACCTACGAGCAGTACTTC. Residues: CSARDQTYEQYF.

This clonotype was detected a few times. This chain uses TRBV20-1 with TRBJ1-5; 11 bases align to TRBD1. The CDR3 contains 16 residues. From germline, CDR1 is DFQATT and CDR2 SNEGSKA (reference sequence). Losses at the gene ends were 6 bases for V and 9 bases for J; bases not matched to a gene: 16. The CDR3 nucleotides read TGCAGTGCCACCAGAGGGTCGGGACAGGGGGGACGGCCCCAGCATTTT. It encodes CSATRGSGQGGRPQHF.

The V gene is TRBV6-1, the J gene TRBJ1-1, with 7 bases matching TRBD1. Germline loops: CDR1 MNHNS, CDR2 SASEGT. This CDR3 has 19 residues. With V trimmed by 7 bases and J by 0 bases, 20 bases remained unmatched. CDR3 DNA sequence: TGTGCCAGCACCCTTACTCCGACGGGACAGCTAGCCATGAACACTGAAGCTTTCTTT. This translates into CASTLTPTGQLAMNTEAFF.

The V and J genes are TRBV27 and TRBJ1-1; 12 bases fit TRBD1. The germline CDR1 and CDR2 sequences are MNHEY and SMNVEV (reference sequence). The junction had 10 bases not matched to a gene; V was cut back by 4 bases and J by 10 bases. The CDR3 covers 15 residues. The CDR3 here is CASSYRDRGLGRAFF. The DNA of the CDR3 is TGTGCCAGCAGTTACAGGGACAGGGGGCTCGGGAGAGCTTTCTTT.

The CDR3 sequence is CSAPVANRGYNEQFF. The DNA of the CDR3 is TGCAGTGCTCCCGTTGCTAATCGGGGTTACAATGAGCAGTTCTTC. The rearrangement uses TRBV20-1 and TRBJ2-1; tentatively, D is TRBD2 (5 bases). The CDR3 sequence is 15 residues long. Trimming removed 5 bases at V and 4 bases at J, with 18 bases between. The germline V gene encodes CDR1 DFQATT and CDR2 SNEGSKA (reference sequence).

This clonotype was detected only a few times. The chain couples TRBV5-1 to TRBJ2-7; D could derive from TRBD1 or TRBD2 (5 bases each). With 6 bases removed from V and 0 bases from J, the gap between germline ends came to 16 bases. From germline, CDR1 is SGHRS and CDR2 YFSETQ. The CDR3 runs to 15 residues. The CDR3 DNA is TGCGCCAGCACCGTGGGGGACGTACACTCCTACGAGCAGTACTTC. It encodes CASTVGDVHSYEQYF.

This clonotype has ten or more counts. The chain joins TRBV7-2 to TRBJ2-1; the match to TRBD1 covers 8 bases. Germline V lookup: CDR1 SGHTA, CDR2 FQGNSA. J gave up 6 bases and V 10 bases, and 14 bases lay outside the gene matches. The CDR3 covers 15 residues. The chain's CDR3 is CATMRKTGAINEQFF. The CDR3 DNA follows: TGTGCCACCATGCGAAAGACAGGGGCAATCAATGAGCAGTTCTTC.

This chain joins TRBV7-8 and TRBJ2-1; TRBD1 agrees at 12 bases. The germline V gene encodes CDR1 SGHVS and CDR2 FQNEAQ. V dropped 3 bases and J dropped 14; count of bases not matched to a gene: 11. The CDR3 extends over 15 amino acids. CDR3 loop: CASSFRDRGRGTEFF. CDR3 DNA: TGTGCCAGCAGCTTCCGGGACAGGGGGCGCGGTACAGAGTTCTTC.

Many counts were recorded for this clonotype. The chain is built from TRBV29-1 and TRBJ1-2, with D unresolved. Germline V gives CDR1 SQVTM, CDR2 ANQGSEA. CDR3 length: 13 residues. V gave up 2 bases and J gave up 5 bases, with 12 bases separating them. The CDR3 region has the DNA TGCAGCGTTGAAATACAGAGAGGGTATGGCTACACCTTC. This gives the protein CSVEIQRGYGYTF.

This clonotype was seen at least ten times. V is TRBV7-6 and J is TRBJ1-6; D not resolved. The CDR3 totals 15 residues. Germline V gene lookup returns CDR1 SGHVS and CDR2 FNYEAQ. The V end was cut by 4 bases, the J end by 8 bases, with 15 bases between. The chain's CDR3 is CASSSLGDWDSPLHF. CDR3 sequence (DNA): TGTGCCAGCAGCTCCCTCGGGGATTGGGATTCACCCCTCCACTTT.

This clonotype was recorded at least ten times. The chain combines TRBV7-2 with TRBJ1-2; no clear D gene. The CDR3 has 14 residues. V lost 3 bases to trimming and J lost 2 bases, with 10 bases between them. CDR1 is SGHTA, CDR2 FQGNSA, per germline. CDR3 sequence: CASSLGSANYGYTF. CDR3 DNA: TGTGCCAGCAGCTTGGGCAGTGCAAACTATGGCTACACCTTC.

The chain employs TRBV29-1 and TRBJ1-2, with 10 bases lining up with TRBD1. The CDR3 totals 13 residues. V lost 3 bases and J lost 4; bases outside the gene matches: 2. Per germline, CDR1 SQVTM and CDR2 ANQGSEA. The CDR3 spells CSVDDRGLYGYTF. The CDR3 DNA is TGCAGCGTTGATGACAGGGGGCTCTATGGCTACACCTTC.